Below, one T cell receptor (beta chain) is given with its context. The germline CDR1 and CDR2 sequences are SGHRS and YFSETQ. Trimming left V 4 bases short and J 2 bases short, with 10 bases between. The CDR3 is 15 residues long. These data come from a study of T cells in Graves' hyperthyroidism and ophthalmopathy. The diagnoses drew upon clinical symptoms, serum thyroxine and TRAb, thyroid ultrasound and orbital computed tomography. Amplification targeted TCR beta CDR3 regions from RNA transcripts. The primer set for the first-round RT-PCR of the TCR CDR3 was HTBI. TCRdb re-called the multiplex PCR reads through MiXCR, storing one row per CDR3 protein. Of 300,000 or so distinct CDR3 sequences in the sample, 15% to 20% are singletons; the top ten hold approximately 35%.

Material: blood. This clonotype was sampled from a man aged 30 to 45 with Graves' hyperthyroidism. This rearrangement joins TRBV5-1 to TRBJ2-6; TRBD2 is a possible D gene (5 bases). CDR3 protein: CASSERGTGANVLTF. DNA for the CDR3: TGCGCCAGCAGCGAACGGGGAACTGGGGCCAACGTCCTGACTTTC.